These T cell receptor beta chains were read from a single sample in a study of tumor and adjacent non-tumor tissue in lung cancer. From the multiplex PCR reads, TCRdb called clonotypes with MiXCR, one entry per CDR3 protein. The top ten hold about 25% of the sample, which has roughly 200,000 distinct CDR3 sequences, 70% to 75% seen once. The sequencing input was lung tumor tissue. The origin of the receptors is a man aged 60 to 75 with non-small cell lung cancer. Each CDR3 is given with its conserved first and last residue. Each record gives: D gene, J gene, V gene, clone size, CDR3 protein, CDR3 DNA. The D gene is left open where the match is weak. Not all rows give a size; the values are once, few, many and, for expanded clones, a class.

d_gene: .; j_gene: TRBJ1-1; v_gene: TRBV15; abundance: .; CDR3aa: CATSPRRENTEAFF; CDR3nt: TGTGCCACCAGCCCCCGGCGGGAGAACACTGAAGCTTTCTTT
d_gene: TRBD2; j_gene: TRBJ2-1; v_gene: TRBV24-1; abundance: .; CDR3aa: CATSDIPSTSGGLNEQFF; CDR3nt: TGTGCCACCAGTGATATCCCCTCGACTAGCGGGGGCTTGAATGAGCAGTTCTTC
d_gene: .; j_gene: TRBJ2-2; v_gene: TRBV12-3/TRBV12-4; abundance: .; CDR3aa: CASSSHPGELFF; CDR3nt: TGTGCCAGCAGTTCACACCCCGGGGAGCTGTTTTTT
d_gene: .; j_gene: TRBJ1-4; v_gene: TRBV11-2; abundance: .; CDR3aa: CASSLGSRQEKLFF; CDR3nt: TGTGCCAGTAGCTTAGGGTCACGGCAAGAAAAACTGTTTTTT
d_gene: TRBD2; j_gene: TRBJ2-2; v_gene: TRBV28; abundance: few; CDR3aa: CASSFSGLGGGELFF; CDR3nt: TGTGCCAGCAGTTTCTCTGGACTAGGCGGCGGGGAGCTGTTTTTT
d_gene: TRBD1; j_gene: TRBJ1-3; v_gene: TRBV29-1; abundance: .; CDR3aa: CSAAGQGRNTIYF; CDR3nt: TGCAGCGCTGCGGGACAGGGTAGAAACACCATATATTTT
d_gene: TRBD1; j_gene: TRBJ1-1; v_gene: TRBV29-1; abundance: .; CDR3aa: CSSRTGTNTEAFF; CDR3nt: TGCAGCTCCCGGACAGGGACGAATACTGAAGCTTTCTTT
d_gene: .; j_gene: TRBJ2-3; v_gene: TRBV30; abundance: .; CDR3aa: CAWQNTRENTDTQYF; CDR3nt: TGTGCCTGGCAAAACACACGGGAAAACACAGATACGCAGTATTTT
d_gene: TRBD1; j_gene: TRBJ2-6; v_gene: TRBV11-2; abundance: .; CDR3aa: CASSLVPMDRPSGTNVVTF; CDR3nt: TGTGCCAGCAGCTTAGTTCCAATGGACAGGCCCTCTGGGACCAACGTCGTGACTTTC
d_gene: .; j_gene: TRBJ1-6; v_gene: TRBV5-1; abundance: .; CDR3aa: CASSLGSGNIYNSPLLF; CDR3nt: TGCGCCAGCAGCCTTGGTTCAGGAAACATTTATAATTCACCCCTCCTCTTT
d_gene: TRBD1; j_gene: TRBJ2-3; v_gene: TRBV24-1; abundance: many; CDR3aa: CATKDRNTDTQYF; CDR3nt: TGTGCCACTAAGGACAGGAACACAGATACGCAGTATTTT
d_gene: TRBD1; j_gene: TRBJ1-2; v_gene: TRBV11-2; abundance: .; CDR3aa: CASSIRTGSNYGYTF; CDR3nt: TGTGCCAGCAGCATAAGGACAGGATCTAACTATGGCTACACCTTC
d_gene: .; j_gene: TRBJ2-7; v_gene: TRBV20-1; abundance: .; CDR3aa: CSAFSRQDSLGEQYF; CDR3nt: TGCAGTGCTTTCTCCCGGCAGGACTCGCTCGGGGAGCAGTACTTC
d_gene: TRBD1; j_gene: TRBJ2-5; v_gene: TRBV20-1; abundance: .; CDR3aa: CSASLQGETEYF; CDR3nt: TGCAGTGCTAGTCTACAGGGGGAGACCGAGTACTTT
d_gene: .; j_gene: TRBJ2-5; v_gene: TRBV11-2; abundance: .; CDR3aa: CAGSPARDQETQYF; CDR3nt: TGTGCCGGTAGCCCCGCGAGGGACCAAGAGACCCAGTACTTC
d_gene: .; j_gene: TRBJ1-1; v_gene: TRBV28; abundance: .; CDR3aa: CASSLPTTGEAFF; CDR3nt: TGTGCCAGCAGTTTACCCACGACGGGTGAAGCTTTCTTT
d_gene: .; j_gene: TRBJ2-5; v_gene: TRBV5-1; abundance: few; CDR3aa: CASSFSGGETQYF; CDR3nt: TGCGCCAGCAGCTTCTCCGGAGGGGAGACCCAGTACTTC
d_gene: TRBD1; j_gene: TRBJ2-7; v_gene: TRBV10-2; abundance: .; CDR3aa: CASSQTGQWANEQYF; CDR3nt: TGCGCCAGCAGTCAAACGGGACAGTGGGCCAACGAGCAGTACTTC
d_gene: .; j_gene: TRBJ2-4; v_gene: TRBV12-3/TRBV12-4; abundance: many; CDR3aa: CASSSNTLAKNIQYF; CDR3nt: TGTGCCAGCAGTTCGAACACTCTAGCCAAAAACATTCAGTACTTC